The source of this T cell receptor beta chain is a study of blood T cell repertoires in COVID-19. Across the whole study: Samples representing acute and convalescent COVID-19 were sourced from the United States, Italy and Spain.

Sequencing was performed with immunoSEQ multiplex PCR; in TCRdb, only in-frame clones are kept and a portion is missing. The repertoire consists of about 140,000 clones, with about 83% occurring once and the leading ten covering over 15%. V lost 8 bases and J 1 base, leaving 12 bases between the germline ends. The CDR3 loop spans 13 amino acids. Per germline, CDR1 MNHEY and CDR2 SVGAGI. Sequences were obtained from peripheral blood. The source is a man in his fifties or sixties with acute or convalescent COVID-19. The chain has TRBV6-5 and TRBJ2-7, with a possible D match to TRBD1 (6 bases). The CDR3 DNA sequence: TGTGCCAGCCAACAGGGATGGTCCTACGAGCAGTACTTC. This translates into CASQQGWSYEQYF.